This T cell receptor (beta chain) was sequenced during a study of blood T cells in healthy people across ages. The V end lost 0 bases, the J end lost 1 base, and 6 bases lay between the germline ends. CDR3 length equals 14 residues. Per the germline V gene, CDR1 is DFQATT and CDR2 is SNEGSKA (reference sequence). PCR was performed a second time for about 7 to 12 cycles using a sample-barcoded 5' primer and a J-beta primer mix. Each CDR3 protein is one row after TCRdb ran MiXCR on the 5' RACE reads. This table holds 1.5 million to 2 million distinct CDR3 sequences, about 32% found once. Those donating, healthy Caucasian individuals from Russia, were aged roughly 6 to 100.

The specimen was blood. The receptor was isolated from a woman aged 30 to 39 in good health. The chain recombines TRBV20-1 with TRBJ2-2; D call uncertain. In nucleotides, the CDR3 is TGCAGTGCTAGAGATCTAATGAACACCGGGGAGCTGTTTTTT. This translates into CSARDLMNTGELFF.